The source of this TCR beta chain is a study of blood T cell repertoires in COVID-19. The CDR3 contains 13 residues. The V gene's germline CDR1 is SQVTM and CDR2 ANQGSEA. V was clipped by 7 bases and J by 6 bases; unmatched bases: 5. Seattle-derived patients entered the study during active infection and were followed longitudinally. Clones were sequenced by immunoSEQ multiplex PCR, and TCRdb holds only the in-frame ones, with some missing. The sample comprises some 64,000 clones, around 82% of which are singletons, and 13% to 15% rests with the top ten. The table lists this clone with a count of one. The specimen was peripheral blood. The TCR was taken from a man aged 55 to 70 with COVID-19, enrolled during active disease. The chain employs TRBV29-1 and TRBJ2-1, with 11 bases that match TRBD2. The CDR3 loop reads CSAGTSGPNEQFF. The CDR3 DNA reads as TGCAGCGCTGGGACTAGCGGCCCCAATGAGCAGTTCTTC.